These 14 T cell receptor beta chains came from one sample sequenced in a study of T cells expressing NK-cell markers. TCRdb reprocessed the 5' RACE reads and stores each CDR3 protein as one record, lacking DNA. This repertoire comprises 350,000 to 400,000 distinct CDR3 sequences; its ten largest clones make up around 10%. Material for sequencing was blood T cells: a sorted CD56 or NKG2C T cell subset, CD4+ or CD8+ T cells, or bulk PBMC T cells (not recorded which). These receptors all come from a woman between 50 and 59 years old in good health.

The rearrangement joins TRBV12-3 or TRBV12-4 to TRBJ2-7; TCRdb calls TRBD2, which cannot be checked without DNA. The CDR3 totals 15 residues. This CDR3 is CASRPTSGASYEQYF.

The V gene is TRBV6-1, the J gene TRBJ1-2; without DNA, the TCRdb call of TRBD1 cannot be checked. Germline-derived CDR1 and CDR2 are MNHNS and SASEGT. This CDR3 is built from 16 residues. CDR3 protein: CASSVPSGGRGHGYTF.

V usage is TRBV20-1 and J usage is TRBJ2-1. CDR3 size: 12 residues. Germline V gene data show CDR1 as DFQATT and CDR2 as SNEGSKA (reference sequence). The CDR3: CSAQPESDRQFF.

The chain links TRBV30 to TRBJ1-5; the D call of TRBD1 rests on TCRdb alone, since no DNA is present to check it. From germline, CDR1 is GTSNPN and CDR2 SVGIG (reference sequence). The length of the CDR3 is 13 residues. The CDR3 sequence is CALRTDGRQPQHF.

CDR3 protein: CASSQASVSTGELFF. This rearrangement joins TRBV4-1 to TRBJ2-2; TCRdb lists TRBD2, though no DNA is available to test this call. The CDR3 loop spans 15 amino acids. Germline assignment: CDR1 MGHRA and CDR2 YSYEKL.

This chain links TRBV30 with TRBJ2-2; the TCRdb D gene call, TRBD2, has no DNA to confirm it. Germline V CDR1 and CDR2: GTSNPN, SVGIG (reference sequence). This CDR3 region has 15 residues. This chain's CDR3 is CAWSYTERETGELFF.

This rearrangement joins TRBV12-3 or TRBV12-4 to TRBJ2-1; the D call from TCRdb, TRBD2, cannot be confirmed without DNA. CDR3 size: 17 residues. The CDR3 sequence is CASSRGLAGGLYNEQFF.

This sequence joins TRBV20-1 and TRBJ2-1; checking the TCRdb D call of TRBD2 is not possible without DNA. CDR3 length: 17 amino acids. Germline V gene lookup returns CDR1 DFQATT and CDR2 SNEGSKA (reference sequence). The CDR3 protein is CSAAPLAGVRTNNEQFF.

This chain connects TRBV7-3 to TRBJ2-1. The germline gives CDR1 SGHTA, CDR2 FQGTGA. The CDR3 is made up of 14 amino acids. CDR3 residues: CASSLLGSNNEQFF.

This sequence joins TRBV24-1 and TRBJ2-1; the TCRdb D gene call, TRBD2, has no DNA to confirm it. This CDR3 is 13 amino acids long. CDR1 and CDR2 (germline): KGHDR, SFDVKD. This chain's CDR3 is CATGQASYNEQFF.

CDR3: CASRRESGSQYF. V gene TRBV12-3 or TRBV12-4 combines with J gene TRBJ2-7; TCRdb returns TRBD2, unconfirmable since there is no DNA. The CDR3 runs to 12 residues.

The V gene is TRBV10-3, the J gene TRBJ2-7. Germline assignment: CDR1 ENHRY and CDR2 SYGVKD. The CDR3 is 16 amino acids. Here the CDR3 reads CAISESFIGKNYEQYF.

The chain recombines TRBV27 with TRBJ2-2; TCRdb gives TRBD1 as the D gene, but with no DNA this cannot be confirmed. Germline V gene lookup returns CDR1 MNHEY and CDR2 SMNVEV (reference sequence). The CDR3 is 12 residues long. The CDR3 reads CASSHRGGELFF.

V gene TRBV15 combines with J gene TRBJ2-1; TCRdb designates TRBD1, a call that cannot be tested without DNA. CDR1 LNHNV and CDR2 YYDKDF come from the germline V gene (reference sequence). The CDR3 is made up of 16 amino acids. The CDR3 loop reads CATSGLQESSYNEQFF.